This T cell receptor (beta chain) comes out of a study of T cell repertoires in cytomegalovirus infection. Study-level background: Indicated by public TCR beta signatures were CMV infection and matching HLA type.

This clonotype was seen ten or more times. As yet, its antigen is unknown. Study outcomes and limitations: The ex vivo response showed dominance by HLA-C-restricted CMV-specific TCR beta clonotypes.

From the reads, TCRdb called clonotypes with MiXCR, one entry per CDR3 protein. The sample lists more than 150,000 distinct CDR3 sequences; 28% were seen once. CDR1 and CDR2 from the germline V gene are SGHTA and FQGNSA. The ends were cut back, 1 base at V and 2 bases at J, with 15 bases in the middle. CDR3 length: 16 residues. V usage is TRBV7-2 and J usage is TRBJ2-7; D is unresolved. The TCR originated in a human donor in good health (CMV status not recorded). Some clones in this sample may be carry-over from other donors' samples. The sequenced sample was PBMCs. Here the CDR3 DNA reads TGTGCCAGCAGCTTAGGTGCGACGGTCATTACCTACGAGCAGTACTTC. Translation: CASSLGATVITYEQYF.